Shown below are 26 T cell receptor beta chains from a single sample sequenced in a study of control samples from healthy donors and cancer patients. Repertoires were generated with immunoSEQ multiplex PCR, while TCRdb's copy carries only in-frame clones and drops some. The profile shows tens of thousands of clones, about 87% of them singletons. The sequenced material came from blood. The receptors were gathered from a man between 45 and 60 years old in good health.

The rearrangement joins TRBV19 to TRBJ2-4; TRBD2 matches 7 bases. Unmatched junction bases numbered 5, after V lost 0 bases and J lost 6 bases. The CDR3 is 15 residues long. The germline V gene encodes CDR1 LNHDA and CDR2 SQIVND (reference sequence). CDR3 loop: CASSIDPGLPNIQYF. For the CDR3, the DNA is TGTGCCAGTAGTATAGACCCGGGACTACCAAACATTCAGTACTTC.

This clone was counted a single time. The rearrangement joins TRBV2 to TRBJ2-1, with 8 bases that match TRBD1. The germline V gene has CDR1 SNHLY and CDR2 FYNNEI. V lost 5 bases to trimming and J lost 7 bases; unmatched junction nucleotides: 13. This CDR3 has 16 amino acids. In DNA form, the CDR3 reads TGTGCCAGCAGTATAGGGGACAGGAACTCTGCGAATGAGCAGTTCTTC. This sequence encodes CASSIGDRNSANEQFF.

A word on this clone: The sample has other DNA sequences that encode this CDR3 too. The V and J genes are TRBV6-1 and TRBJ1-2, with D unclear. V was cut by 2 bases and J by 2 bases, with 6 bases left in between. The CDR3 is 13 residues long. Germline V lookup: CDR1 MNHNS, CDR2 SASEGT. The CDR3: CASSERRNYGYTF. The CDR3 DNA follows: TGTGCCAGCAGTGAAAGGCGGAACTATGGCTACACCTTC.

The chain joins TRBV7-3 to TRBJ2-2; 8 bases map to TRBD2. CDR3 length: 14 residues. V was clipped by 6 bases and J by 1 base; unmatched bases: 1. The germline gives CDR1 SGHTA, CDR2 FQGTGA. The CDR3 region has the DNA TGTGCCAGCAGGAGCGGGAGGAACACCGGGGAGCTGTTTTTT. Protein sequence: CASRSGRNTGELFF. Filled out from reference TRBV7-3 and TRBJ2-2, the complete variable domain reads GAGVSQTPSNKVTEKGKYVELRCDPISGHTALYWYRQSLGQGPEFLIYFQGTGAADDSGLPNDRFFAVRPEGSVSTLKIQRTERGDSAVYLCASRSGRNTGELFFGEGSRLTVL.

The chain uses TRBV28 and TRBJ1-5; the D is unclear. This CDR3 has 13 residues. Germline CDR1 MDHEN, CDR2 SYDVKM. Trimming took 1 base from V and 8 from J, leaving 9 bases between them. CDR3: CASSLSPPEPQHF. CDR3 bases: TGTGCCAGCAGTTTATCCCCCCCGGAGCCCCAGCATTTT.

The V gene is TRBV19, the J gene TRBJ1-1; 7 bases fit TRBD1. The trim removed 5 bases at V and 13 bases at J, leaving 10 bases unmatched. Germline lookup yields CDR1 LNHDA and CDR2 SQIVND (reference sequence). The CDR3 has 12 amino acids. The CDR3 DNA reads TGTGCCAGTAGTTCCCCGGGACAGTCCGGTTTCTTT. As protein: CASSSPGQSGFF.

This clone was found once. CDR3 nucleotides: TGTGCCAGCAGTTCGAGGGGTTCTCAGCCCCAGCATTTT. It encodes CASSSRGSQPQHF. The genes are TRBV7-8 and TRBJ1-5; tentative D call: TRBD1 (5 bases). This CDR3 is 13 amino acids long. Germline V CDR1 and CDR2: SGHVS, FQNEAQ. V was trimmed by 6 bases and J by 6 bases, leaving 12 bases between them.

The gene calls are TRBV30 and TRBJ1-1, with TRBD1 matching over 8 bases. Per germline, CDR1 GTSNPN and CDR2 SVGIG (reference sequence). This CDR3 has 12 amino acids. Trimming removed 2 bases from V and 5 bases from J; junction bases left unmatched: 1. The CDR3 spells CAWSTGGTEAFF. In DNA form, the CDR3 reads TGTGCCTGGAGTACAGGGGGGACTGAAGCTTTCTTT. Full variable domain (outside the CDR3, taken from reference TRBV30 and TRBJ1-1): SQTIHQWPATLVQPVGSPLSLECTVEGTSNPNLYWYRQAAGRGLQLLFYSVGIGQISSEVPQNLSASRPQDRQFILSSKKLLLSDSGFYLCAWSTGGTEAFFGQGTRLTVV.

CDR3 DNA sequence: TGTGCCAGCAGCCCGCTAACCTGGGAGAGCTCCTACAATGAGCAGTTCTTC. This codes for CASSPLTWESSYNEQFF. V usage is TRBV7-8 and J usage is TRBJ2-1, with a weak D call TRBD2 (5 bases). This CDR3 is 17 amino acids long. In germline, CDR1 is SGHVS, CDR2 FQNEAQ. The ends were cut back, 5 bases at V and 0 bases at J, with 17 bases in the middle.

V is TRBV18 and J is TRBJ1-1, with 7 positions matching TRBD1. V dropped 2 bases and J dropped 2; count of bases not matched to a gene: 8. Germline V CDR1 and CDR2: KGHSH, LQKENI. The CDR3 is 16 residues long. The CDR3 coding sequence is TGTGCCAGCTCACCAGCGGGACAGCATTCAAACACTGAAGCTTTCTTT. It specifies CASSPAGQHSNTEAFF.

The V gene is TRBV6-5, the J gene TRBJ1-2; D is undetermined. V lost 0 bases and J lost 4, with 9 bases in between. Germline CDR1 and CDR2: MNHEY and SVGAGI. The CDR3 runs to 14 residues. The CDR3 sequence: CASSYSRQTYGYTF. CDR3 in DNA: TGTGCCAGCAGTTACTCGAGGCAGACCTATGGCTACACCTTC.

V gene TRBV2 combines with J gene TRBJ2-3; no definite D call. Trimming left V 0 bases short and J 3 bases short, with 16 bases between. The germline V gene encodes CDR1 SNHLY and CDR2 FYNNEI. The CDR3 covers 17 residues. In DNA form, the CDR3 reads TGTGCCAGCAGTGAAGCTCGGCATCAAATTGGTACAGATACGCAGTATTTT. Amino acids: CASSEARHQIGTDTQYF.

The rearrangement links TRBV7-9 to TRBJ2-1, with 10 bases fitting TRBD2. Germline CDR1 is SEHNR and CDR2 is FQNEAQ (reference sequence). J gave up 5 bases and V 3 bases, and 7 bases lay outside the gene matches. The CDR3 contains 16 residues. CDR3 nucleotide sequence: TGTGCCAGCAGCTTCGAGGGGACTAGCGCTAACAATGAGCAGTTCTTC. This codes for CASSFEGTSANNEQFF.

V usage is TRBV4-2 and J usage is TRBJ2-1; 16 positions match TRBD2. With V trimmed by 4 bases and J by 0 bases, 9 bases remained unmatched. The CDR3 is 20 amino acids. Germline-derived CDR1 and CDR2 are LGHNA and YNFKEQ. This CDR3 reads CASSRDPGTSGGVSYNEQFF. Here the CDR3 DNA reads TGTGCCAGCAGCCGAGACCCCGGGACTAGCGGGGGGGTCTCCTACAATGAGCAGTTCTTC.

The chain has TRBV10-3 and TRBJ2-7; perhaps TRBD2 as D (6 bases). V was clipped by 6 bases and J by 0 bases, with 12 bases between them. The CDR3 length is 14 residues. Germline CDR1 ENHRY, CDR2 SYGVKD. This CDR3 reads CAISEPGGSYEQYF. The CDR3 bases are TGTGCCATCAGCGAACCCGGGGGCTCCTACGAGCAGTACTTC.

The rearrangement uses TRBV25-1 and TRBJ2-1, with 11 bases matching TRBD2. After removal of 6 bases from V and 7 bases from J, the junction contained 17 bases not matched to a gene. Germline values: CDR1 MGHDK, CDR2 SYGVNS. The CDR3 runs 18 residues. The CDR3 loop reads CASSEVGSGGASGNEQFF. CDR3 DNA sequence: TGTGCCAGCAGCGAGGTGGGTAGCGGGGGGGCCTCGGGGAATGAGCAGTTCTTC. Complete variable domain (other parts from reference TRBV25-1 and TRBJ2-1): EADIYQTPRYLVIGTGKKITLECSQTMGHDKMYWYQQDPGMELHLIHYSYGVNSTEKGDLSSESTVSRIRTEHFPLTLESARPSHTSQYLCASSEVGSGGASGNEQFFGPGTRLTVL.

V and J are TRBV19 and TRBJ1-2; 7 nucleotides agree with TRBD1. There are 15 residues in the CDR3. Unmatched junction bases numbered 7, after V lost 4 bases and J lost 2 bases. Germline assignment: CDR1 LNHDA and CDR2 SQIVND (reference sequence). CDR3 nucleotide sequence: TGTGCCAGTAGTACGAGGGGACAGCAAAACTATGGCTACACCTTC. It codes for CASSTRGQQNYGYTF.

This sequence joins TRBV27 and TRBJ2-1; 9 nucleotides line up with TRBD2. The CDR3 covers 15 residues. Germline V gene lookup returns CDR1 MNHEY and CDR2 SMNVEV (reference sequence). The V gene end was trimmed by 2 bases and the J gene end by 5 bases; junction bases not matched to a gene: 4. CDR3 DNA: TGTGCCAGCAGTTTAAGGACTAGCGTCGACAATGAGCAGTTCTTC. Its translation is CASSLRTSVDNEQFF.

For this clone: A much larger clone lies one base from this, so it may be a read error. The chain uses TRBV7-9 and TRBJ2-7; the D gene could be TRBD1 or TRBD2 (5 bases each). CDR1 SEHNR and CDR2 FQNEAQ come from the germline V gene (reference sequence). V lost 6 bases and J lost 2, with 17 bases in between. The CDR3 covers 15 residues. CDR3 DNA sequence: TGTGCCAGCAGGCCTCTGGGGGTGGGAGCCTACGAGCAGTACTTC. Translation: CASRPLGVGAYEQYF.

This chain uses TRBV4-2 with TRBJ2-3, with TRBD2 identical over 9 bases. After removal of 0 bases from V and 4 bases from J, the junction contained 5 bases not matched to a gene. Germline V gene data show CDR1 as LGHNA and CDR2 as YNFKEQ. This CDR3 is 16 amino acids long. CDR3 nucleotide sequence: TGTGCCAGCAGCCAAGATTCAGGACTAGCGTCAGATACGCAGTATTTT. This sequence encodes CASSQDSGLASDTQYF.

This chain uses TRBV11-1 with TRBJ2-7; TRBD2 aligns across 13 bases. The CDR3 totals 14 residues. V gave up 7 bases and J gave up 3 bases; unmatched junction bases: 3. Germline V gene sequence: CDR1 SGHAT, CDR2 FQDESV (reference sequence). CDR3 loop: CASTRLAGGYEQYF. The DNA of the CDR3 is TGTGCCAGCACCAGACTAGCGGGAGGCTACGAGCAGTACTTC.

J is TRBJ2-1 and V is TRBV13, with D maybe TRBD1 (6 bases). This CDR3 has 13 residues. CDR1 PRHDT and CDR2 FYEKMQ come from the germline V gene (reference sequence). V lost 5 bases, J lost 5 bases, and 10 bases lay in between. The CDR3 region is CASSAQGNNEQFF. The CDR3 DNA is TGTGCCAGCAGCGCACAGGGAAACAATGAGCAGTTCTTC. Complete variable domain (other parts from reference TRBV13 and TRBJ2-1): AAGVIQSPRHLIKEKRETATLKCYPIPRHDTVYWYQQGPGQDPQFLISFYEKMQSDKGSIPDRFSAQQFSDYHSELNMSSLELGDSALYFCASSAQGNNEQFFGPGTRLTVL.

The chain combines TRBV7-8 with TRBJ1-1, with D unclear. CDR3 length: 11 amino acids. CDR1 is SGHVS, CDR2 FQNEAQ, per germline. Trimming removed 4 bases at V and 7 bases at J, with 7 bases between. In nucleotides, the CDR3 is TGTGCCAGCAGCTCGGGGATTGAAGCTTTCTTT. It encodes CASSSGIEAFF.

The CDR3, as DNA: TGTGCCAGCAGCGTAGGGCCCCCGACAGGGGGATATAATTCACCCCTCCACTTT. Translation: CASSVGPPTGGYNSPLHF. V and J are TRBV9 and TRBJ1-6; 9 positions agree with TRBD1. V dropped 0 bases and J dropped 4; count of bases not matched to a gene: 8. This CDR3 has 18 amino acids. Germline assignment: CDR1 SGDLS and CDR2 YYNGEE.

Only a few counts were recorded for this clone. The V call is TRBV7-2, the J call TRBJ2-1; 8 bases are shared with TRBD1. The CDR3 is 15 residues long. Germline V lookup: CDR1 SGHTA, CDR2 FQGNSA. Losses at the gene ends were 5 bases for V and 4 bases for J; bases not matched to a gene: 7. The CDR3 loop reads CASSNARDRYNEQFF. Here the CDR3 DNA reads TGTGCCAGCAGCAACGCCCGGGACAGGTACAATGAGCAGTTCTTC. The variable domain in full, completed from reference TRBV7-2 and TRBJ2-1, reads GAGVSQSPSNKVTEKGKDVELRCDPISGHTALYWYRQSLGQGLEFLIYFQGNSAPDKSGLPSDRFSAERTGGSVSTLTIQRTQQEDSAVYLCASSNARDRYNEQFFGPGTRLTVL.

CDR3 nucleotide sequence: TGTGCCAGCAGTTTTGGACAGGGTAGGAACACCTTC. The encoded protein is CASSFGQGRNTF. The chain uses TRBV6-5 and TRBJ1-2, with 8 bases matching TRBD1. The CDR3 is 12 residues long. Unmatched junction bases numbered 7, after V lost 4 bases and J lost 12 bases. CDR1 is MNHEY, CDR2 SVGAGI, per germline.